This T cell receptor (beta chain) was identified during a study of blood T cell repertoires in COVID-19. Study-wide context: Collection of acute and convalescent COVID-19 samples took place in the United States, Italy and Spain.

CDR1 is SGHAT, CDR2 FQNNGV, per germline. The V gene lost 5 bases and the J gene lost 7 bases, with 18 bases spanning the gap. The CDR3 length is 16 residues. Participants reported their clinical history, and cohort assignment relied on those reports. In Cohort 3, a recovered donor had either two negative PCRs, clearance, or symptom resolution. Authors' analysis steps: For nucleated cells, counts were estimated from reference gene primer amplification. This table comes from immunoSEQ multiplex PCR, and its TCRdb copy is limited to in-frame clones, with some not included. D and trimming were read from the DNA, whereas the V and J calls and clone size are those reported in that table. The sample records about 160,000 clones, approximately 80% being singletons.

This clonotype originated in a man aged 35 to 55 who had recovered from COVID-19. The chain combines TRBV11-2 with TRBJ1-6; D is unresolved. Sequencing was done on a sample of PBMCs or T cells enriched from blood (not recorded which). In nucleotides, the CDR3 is TGTGCCAGCAGCGGAATGCGGAGGGAGGGAAATTCACCCCTCCACTTT. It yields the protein CASSGMRREGNSPLHF.